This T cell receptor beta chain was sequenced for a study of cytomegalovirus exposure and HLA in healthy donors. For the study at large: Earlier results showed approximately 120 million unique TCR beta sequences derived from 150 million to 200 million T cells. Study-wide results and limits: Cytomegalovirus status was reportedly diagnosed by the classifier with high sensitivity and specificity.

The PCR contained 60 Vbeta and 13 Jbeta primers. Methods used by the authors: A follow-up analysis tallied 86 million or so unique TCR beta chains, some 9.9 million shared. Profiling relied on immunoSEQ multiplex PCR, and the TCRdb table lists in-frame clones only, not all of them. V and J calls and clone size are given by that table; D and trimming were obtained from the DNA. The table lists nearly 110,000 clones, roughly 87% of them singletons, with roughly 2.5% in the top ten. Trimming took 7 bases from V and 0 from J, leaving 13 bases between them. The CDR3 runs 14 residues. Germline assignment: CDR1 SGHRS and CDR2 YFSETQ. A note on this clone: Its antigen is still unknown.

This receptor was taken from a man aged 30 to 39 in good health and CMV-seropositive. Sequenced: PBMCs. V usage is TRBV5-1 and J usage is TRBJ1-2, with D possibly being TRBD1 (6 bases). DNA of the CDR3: TGCGCCAGCTCGGGGGGGGGCTCTAACTATGGCTACACCTTC. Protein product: CASSGGGSNYGYTF.